This section outlines one T cell receptor beta chain sequence together with its context. Its antigen is currently unknown. The CDR3 has 16 amino acids. The V gene end was trimmed by 5 bases and the J gene end by 4 bases; junction bases not matched to a gene: 11. The library was made from cDNA and included unique molecular identifiers. T cells numbering roughly 0.9 to 11 million gave rise to some 500,000 cDNA molecules. TCRdb called the PCR reads again in MiXCR, with one record for every CDR3 protein. Among about 810,000 distinct CDR3 sequences listed, roughly 50% were seen once. These data are taken from a study of post-analysis software for immune sequencing data. Overall study: Progressive-relapsing, secondary progressive and relapsing-remitting multiple sclerosis were among the disease courses included.

Study findings and constraints: The study found TRBV5-6, TRBV5-1 and TRBV20-1 among five or six TRBV segments more frequent in patients than controls. Patients with multiple sclerosis recorded significantly lower normalized Chao1 diversity than controls, the study found. Strong co-clustering by F measure was evident for samples that had been prepared in the same batch.

Sequenced: blood. The sequence came from a girl aged 10-17 years with multiple sclerosis. The chain is built from TRBV12-3 or TRBV12-4 and TRBJ1-2; the match to TRBD1 covers 9 bases. The CDR3 reads CASSTAPGQGVYGYTF. As DNA, the CDR3 is TGTGCCAGCAGTACTGCTCCGGGACAGGGTGTCTATGGCTACACCTTC.